This entry lists 5 T cell receptor beta chains sequenced from one sample in a study of human T cells and chemical hapten exposure. This sample's time point: patch test 1, 2 weeks after DPC sensitization. As for treatment: therapeutic diphenylcyclopropenone sensitization with weekly scalp DPC. TCRdb called the RACE reads again in MiXCR, with one record for every CDR3 protein. The sample shows tens of thousands of distinct CDR3 sequences, about 10% of them seen only once. Here the sequenced sample was whole blood, taken in connection with sensitization to the hapten diphenylcyclopropenone (DPC). All receptors derive from a woman aged 60-70 years with alopecia areata. Some clones in this sample may be carry-over from other donors' samples.

In its sample, this clonotype was seen many times. This sequence joins TRBV25-1 and TRBJ1-2; a possible D gene is TRBD1 (5 bases). CDR3 size: 14 residues. V was shortened by 5 bases and J by 4 bases, with 14 bases between the two germline ends. The V gene's germline CDR1 is MGHDK and CDR2 SYGVNS. In nucleotides, the CDR3 is TGTGCCAGCAGTTTCGACAGCGGACTCTATGGCTACACCTTC. This encodes CASSFDSGLYGYTF.

This clonotype has only one observation. This sequence joins TRBV2 and TRBJ2-4, with TRBD1 matching over 10 bases. Germline assignment: CDR1 SNHLY and CDR2 FYNNEI. CDR3 length: 13 residues. The V gene end was trimmed by 6 bases and the J gene end by 7 bases; junction bases not matched to a gene: 3. Here the CDR3 reads CASSRDRGNIQYF. CDR3 nucleotides: TGTGCCAGCAGCCGGGACAGGGGTAACATTCAGTACTTC.

This chain joins TRBV29-1 and TRBJ1-5; TRBD1 aligns across 8 bases. The CDR3 covers 13 residues. V was clipped by 5 bases and J by 4 bases; unmatched bases: 4. Germline V gene sequence: CDR1 SQVTM, CDR2 ANQGSEA. CDR3 loop: CSVYTGGNQPQHF. CDR3 sequence (DNA): TGCAGCGTTTACACAGGGGGGAATCAGCCCCAGCATTTT.

This sequence joins TRBV6-2 or TRBV6-3 and TRBJ2-2, with D tentatively TRBD1 (6 bases). Between the trimmed V and J ends, which lost 4 bases and 4 bases, there was a span of 16 bases. Per the germline V gene, CDR1 is MNHEY and CDR2 is SVGEGT. The CDR3 runs to 16 residues. CDR3 protein: CASSWKQGVGTGELFF. For the CDR3, the DNA is TGTGCCAGCAGTTGGAAACAGGGCGTGGGCACCGGGGAGCTGTTTTTT.

The chain's CDR3 is CASSTTGTNTEAFF. DNA for the CDR3: TGTGCCAGCAGTACGACAGGGACGAACACTGAAGCTTTCTTT. The rearrangement uses TRBV6-6 and TRBJ1-1; 7 positions match TRBD1. After removal of 5 bases from V and 1 base from J, the junction contained 4 bases not matched to a gene. The CDR3 is made up of 14 amino acids. Germline V lookup: CDR1 MNHNY, CDR2 SVGAGI (reference sequence).